These T cell receptor beta chains were read from a single sample in a study of shared clonotypes between healthy human individuals. Measured with immunoSEQ multiplex PCR; TCRdb has only the in-frame clones, and not every one. The table lists 1.4 million to 1.5 million clones, approximately 96% of them singletons, with approximately 1.1% in the top ten. The sequencing sample was made of naive CD4+ T cells sorted from blood. These receptors were taken from a man aged 25 to 40 in good health. Each CDR3 is given with its conserved first and last residue. Each record gives: V gene, D gene, J gene, clone size, CDR3 DNA, CDR3 protein. A D gene is named only where the DNA matches it firmly. Expanded clones get a size class; other rows say once, few or many, or leave the size out.

TRBV21-1	NA	TRBJ2-2	once	TGTGCCAGCAGCAAAGGCACACGGAACACCGGGGAGCTGTTTTTT	CASSKGTRNTGELFF
TRBV7-2	NA	TRBJ2-1	NA	TGTGCCAGCAGCCCCGGTGGCCCCTGGCCGTCCAATGAGCAGTTCTTC	CASSPGGPWPSNEQFF
TRBV10-3	TRBD1	TRBJ1-4	NA	TGTGCCATCAGAGACAGGGGGGATGAAAAACTGTTTTTT	CAIRDRGDEKLFF
TRBV5-1	NA	TRBJ2-3	NA	TGCGCCAGCAGCTTGGGCGGGGATCCAGATACGCAGTATTTT	CASSLGGDPDTQYF
TRBV29-1	TRBD1	TRBJ1-2	NA	TGCAGCGTTGATAACAGGACAGGGAAAGGCTACACCTTC	CSVDNRTGKGYTF
TRBV5-1	TRBD2	TRBJ2-1	NA	TGCGCCAGCAGCTTGACACTTGCTAGCGGGAGACAATACAATGAGCAGTTCTTC	CASSLTLASGRQYNEQFF
TRBV5-1	NA	TRBJ2-2	NA	TGCGCCAGCAGCTTTGTCACCGGGGAGCTGTTTTTT	CASSFVTGELFF
TRBV5-1	TRBD1	TRBJ2-7	NA	TGCGCCAGTAGGGACAGCTACGAGCAGTACTTC	CASRDSYEQYF
TRBV6-1	NA	TRBJ1-2	NA	TGTGCCAGCAGTGAACATAGGGGGGACCCCTATGGCTACACCTTC	CASSEHRGDPYGYTF
TRBV5-4	NA	TRBJ2-2	NA	TGTGCCAGCAGCTTGCAGGGCGGGCCGAACACCGGGGAGCTGTTTTTT	CASSLQGGPNTGELFF
TRBV15	TRBD1	TRBJ2-7	NA	TGTGCCACCAGCAGAGGGGCAGGACAGGGGGCTTACGAGCAGTACTTC	CATSRGAGQGAYEQYF
TRBV28	NA	TRBJ2-5	NA	TGTGCCAGCAGTGGGGGCGCGATGGAGACCCAGTACTTC	CASSGGAMETQYF
TRBV9	NA	TRBJ2-7	NA	TGTGCCAGCAGCGTAGGAGGGGGGAGGGCCGTCTACGAGCAGTACTTC	CASSVGGGRAVYEQYF
TRBV2	TRBD2	TRBJ2-1	NA	TGTGCCAGCGGGCTAGCGGGAGGAATTGGCGAGCAGTTCTTC	CASGLAGGIGEQFF
TRBV7-9	NA	TRBJ2-1	NA	TGTGCCAGCCTACCCGCGGACAGGAGGGATGAGCAGTTCTTC	CASLPADRRDEQFF
TRBV11-3	NA	TRBJ2-2	NA	TGTGCCAGCAGCTTATCTAATGGGAACACCGGGGAGCTGTTTTTT	CASSLSNGNTGELFF
TRBV2	NA	TRBJ1-2	NA	TGTGCCAGCAGTGGACCGGGACGGACCTATGGCTACACCTTC	CASSGPGRTYGYTF
TRBV11-2	TRBD1	TRBJ1-2	NA	TGTGCCAGCAGCTTAGACCTAACAGGGGCGGGTGGCTACACCTTC	CASSLDLTGAGGYTF
TRBV2	NA	TRBJ1-3	NA	TGTGCCAGCAGTCCAGGGGCTGGAAACACCATATATTTT	CASSPGAGNTIYF
TRBV29-1	NA	TRBJ1-1	once	TGCAGCGTTGGAGGACAGCGAGAAGCTTTCTTT	CSVGGQREAFF
TRBV15	TRBD1	TRBJ2-2	NA	TGTGCCACCAGCAGAGGGCAGGGGGTCACCGGGGAGCTGTTTTTT	CATSRGQGVTGELFF
TRBV7-9	TRBD2	TRBJ2-3	NA	TGTGCCAGCAGCTTAGCTAGGTCTAGCGGGAGGAGCACAGATACGCAGTATTTT	CASSLARSSGRSTDTQYF
TRBV29-1	NA	TRBJ2-3	NA	TGCAGCGTTGAAGGGGGTTCGGGTACTATAAACCCGGATACGCAGTATTTT	CSVEGGSGTINPDTQYF
TRBV19	NA	TRBJ1-4	NA	TGTGCCAGTAGAAGACTTGCAACTAATGAAAAACTGTTTTTT	CASRRLATNEKLFF
TRBV5-5	TRBD2	TRBJ2-2	once	TGTGCCAGCAGCCCGGGACTAGCGGGAGGGCCCTCCGGGGAGCTGTTTTTT	CASSPGLAGGPSGELFF
TRBV5-8	TRBD2	TRBJ2-7	NA	TGTGCCAGCAGCTTGCTGAAGGGACTAAACTACGAGCAGTACTTC	CASSLLKGLNYEQYF
TRBV5-4	NA	TRBJ2-7	NA	TGTGCCAGCAGCTTGGCGGGGGACTCCTACGAGCAGTACTTC	CASSLAGDSYEQYF
TRBV5-6	NA	TRBJ2-1	NA	TGTGCCAGCAGCGGCCAGATAGGGGTAGTGGTGCAGTTCTTC	CASSGQIGVVVQFF
TRBV5-1	NA	TRBJ2-2	NA	TGCGCCAGCAGCCAATACGGAGAAGGGGCCGGGGAGCTGTTTTTT	CASSQYGEGAGELFF
TRBV2	NA	TRBJ2-5	NA	TGTGCCAGCAGTAGGACGGGAGAGACCCAGTACTTC	CASSRTGETQYF
TRBV6-5	NA	TRBJ1-3	NA	TGTGCCACCCTAGGGTGGGGGATATCTGGAAACACCATATATTTT	CATLGWGISGNTIYF
TRBV7-9	NA	TRBJ1-5	NA	TGTGCCAGCAGCTTAACGGATAGCAATCAGCCCCAGCATTTT	CASSLTDSNQPQHF
TRBV18	NA	TRBJ1-4	once	TGTGCCAGCTCACCTAAAGGTTGGGCTGGGGAAAAACTGTTTTTT	CASSPKGWAGEKLFF
TRBV18	TRBD1	TRBJ2-5	NA	TGTGCCAGCTCACCCCCGACAGGGTCAGAGACCCAGTACTTC	CASSPPTGSETQYF
TRBV2	NA	TRBJ2-1	NA	TGTGCCAGCAGTGAACAAGGGGGCAATGAGCAGTTCTTC	CASSEQGGNEQFF
TRBV6-1	NA	TRBJ1-5	NA	TGTGCCAGCACAACCTCGTCCGGGCTTCGTGGGCCCCAGCATTTT	CASTTSSGLRGPQHF
TRBV10-3	NA	TRBJ2-7	NA	TGTGCCATCAGAGAAACAGGATCGGGCGAGCAGTACTTC	CAIRETGSGEQYF
TRBV5-4	NA	TRBJ1-1	NA	TGTGCCAGCAGCTACGACAGGACAAACACTGAAGCTTTCTTT	CASSYDRTNTEAFF
TRBV6-5	NA	TRBJ1-1	NA	TGTGCCAGCAGTTACGCGAACAACCTGAACACTGAAGCTTTCTTT	CASSYANNLNTEAFF
TRBV2	TRBD1	TRBJ1-5	NA	TGTGCCAGTGGGGGGACAGGCAGAAATCAGCCCCAGCATTTT	CASGGTGRNQPQHF
TRBV28	TRBD1	TRBJ2-7	NA	TGTGCCAGCAGGTCGGGACAGTCCTACGAGCAGTACTTC	CASRSGQSYEQYF
TRBV9	NA	TRBJ2-2	NA	TGTGCCAGCAGCCCTTCAGGGGAGGGGAGCACCGGGGAGCTGTTTTTT	CASSPSGEGSTGELFF
TRBV18	NA	TRBJ2-3	few	TGTGCCAGCTCACCAGCGGGTAGCACAGATACGCAGTATTTT	CASSPAGSTDTQYF
TRBV5-6	NA	TRBJ1-3	NA	TGTGCCAGCAGCTTAGGCAGGGGTGGAAACACCATATATTTT	CASSLGRGGNTIYF